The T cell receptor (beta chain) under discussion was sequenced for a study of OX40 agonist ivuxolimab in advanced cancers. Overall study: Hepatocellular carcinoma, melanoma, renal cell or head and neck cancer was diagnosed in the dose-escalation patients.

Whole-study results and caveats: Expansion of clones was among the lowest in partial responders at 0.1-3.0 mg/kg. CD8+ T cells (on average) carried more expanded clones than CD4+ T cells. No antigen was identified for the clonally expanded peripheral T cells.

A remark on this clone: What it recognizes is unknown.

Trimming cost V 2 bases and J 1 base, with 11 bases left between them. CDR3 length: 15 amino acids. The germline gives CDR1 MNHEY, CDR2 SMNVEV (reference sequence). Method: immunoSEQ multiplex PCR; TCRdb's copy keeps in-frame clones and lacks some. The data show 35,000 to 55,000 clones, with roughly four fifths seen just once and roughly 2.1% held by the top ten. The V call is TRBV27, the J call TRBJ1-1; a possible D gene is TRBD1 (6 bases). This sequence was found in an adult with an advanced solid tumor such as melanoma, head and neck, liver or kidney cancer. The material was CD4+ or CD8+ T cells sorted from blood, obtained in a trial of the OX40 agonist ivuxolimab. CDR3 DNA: TGTGCCAGCAGTTTACGGAGCAGGGGGAACACTGAAGCTTTCTTT. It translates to CASSLRSRGNTEAFF.